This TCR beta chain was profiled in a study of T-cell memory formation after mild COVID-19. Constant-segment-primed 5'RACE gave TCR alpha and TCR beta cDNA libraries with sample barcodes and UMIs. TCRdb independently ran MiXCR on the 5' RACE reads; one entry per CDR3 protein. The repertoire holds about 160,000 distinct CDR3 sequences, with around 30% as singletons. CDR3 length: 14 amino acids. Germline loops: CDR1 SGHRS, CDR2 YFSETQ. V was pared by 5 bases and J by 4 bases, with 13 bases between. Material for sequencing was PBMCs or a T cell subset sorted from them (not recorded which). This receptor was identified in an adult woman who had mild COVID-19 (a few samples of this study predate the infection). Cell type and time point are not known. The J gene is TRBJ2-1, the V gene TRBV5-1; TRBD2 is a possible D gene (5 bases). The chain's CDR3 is CASRRTTSYNEQFF. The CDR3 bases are TGCGCCAGCAGAAGAACCACTAGTTACAATGAGCAGTTCTTC.